Sequencing of this T cell receptor beta chain was carried out in a study of cytomegalovirus exposure and HLA in healthy donors. Trimming shortened V by 6 bases and J by 7 bases, and 15 bases separated the two germline ends. The CDR3 is made up of 14 amino acids. In germline, CDR1 is MNHEY, CDR2 SVGAGI. A note on this clone: The antigen remains unidentified.

Primers for the PCR totalled 60 Vbeta and 13 Jbeta. Repertoires were generated with immunoSEQ multiplex PCR, while TCRdb's copy carries only in-frame clones and drops some. The table lists over 120,000 clones, with 0.96% in the top ten. General study results and limits: For most subjects, TCR beta sequences were reported to predict HLA-A and HLA-B alleles with accuracy. An ancestry cluster, one associated with Asian ancestry, reportedly showed fewer N-insertions than the roughly 670-donor mean in a later analysis. Per a prior analysis, the majority of TCR beta V segments were productive roughly 87% or roughly 30% of the time. One cluster of highly shared sequence variants probably arose as a sequencing artifact.

The chain joins TRBV6-5 to TRBJ1-4; D is possibly TRBD1 (5 bases). What was sequenced was PBMCs. The clonotype comes from a male donor in good health and CMV-seronegative. CDR3 DNA: TGTGCCAGCAGGGCCGGGACGCGGGGTGAAAAACTGTTTTTT. It yields the protein CASRAGTRGEKLFF.